The T cell receptor (beta chain) under discussion was sequenced for a study of CD8+CD57+ T cells in acquired aplastic anemia. CDR1 SGDLS and CDR2 YYNGEE come from the germline V gene. V lost 3 bases to trimming and J lost 0 bases, with 10 bases between them. The CDR3 runs 14 residues. Genomic DNA constituted the template upon which TCR beta VDJ and CDR3 profiling was performed. TCRdb itself ran the reads through MiXCR, one entry per CDR3 protein. The sample holds fewer than 250,000 distinct CDR3 sequences; about half are singletons and the top ten take 16%. Findings and caveats of the study: The study found no significant CD8+ Simpson's diversity difference between patients and controls.

Ten or more counts support this clonotype. Antigen: not known. The chain has TRBV9 and TRBJ2-7, with D perhaps matching TRBD1 or TRBD2 (5 bases each). The sequenced sample was sorted CD4+, CD8+, or CD8+CD57+ T cells (not recorded which) from PBMCs. The receptor comes from a human donor in good health, serving as a control. CDR3: CASSESGTSYEQYF. As DNA, the CDR3 is TGTGCCAGCAGCGAATCCGGGACCTCCTACGAGCAGTACTTC.